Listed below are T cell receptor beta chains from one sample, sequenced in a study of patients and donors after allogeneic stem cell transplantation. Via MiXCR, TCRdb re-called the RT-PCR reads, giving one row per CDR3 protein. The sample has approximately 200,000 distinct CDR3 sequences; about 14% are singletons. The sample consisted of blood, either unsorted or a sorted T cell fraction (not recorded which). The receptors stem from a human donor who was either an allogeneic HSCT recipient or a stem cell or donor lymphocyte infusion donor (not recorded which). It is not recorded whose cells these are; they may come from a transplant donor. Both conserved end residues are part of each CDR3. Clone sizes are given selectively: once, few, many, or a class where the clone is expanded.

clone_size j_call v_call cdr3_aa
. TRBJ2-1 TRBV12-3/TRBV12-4 CASSTSGESSYNEQFF
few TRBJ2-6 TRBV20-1 CSIGRNSGANVLTF
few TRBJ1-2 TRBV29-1 CSVAGDNYGYTF
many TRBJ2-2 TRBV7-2 CASSFDRASGELFF
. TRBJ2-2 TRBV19 CASAGQGRTGELFF
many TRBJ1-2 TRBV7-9 CASSRRLNYGYTF
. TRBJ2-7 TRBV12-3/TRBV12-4 CASSAGYYEQYF
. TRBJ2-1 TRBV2 CASSSPSRYSEQFF
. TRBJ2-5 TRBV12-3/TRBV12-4 CASSSGGRGETQYF
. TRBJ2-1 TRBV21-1 CASSKDYRPENNEQFF
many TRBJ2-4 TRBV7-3 CASSLLAGGVHGKNIQYF
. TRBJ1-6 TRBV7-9 CASSFGRAGSPLHF
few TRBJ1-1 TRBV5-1 CASSTQGGEAFF
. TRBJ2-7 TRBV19 CASSTQGELAWFPTGEQYF
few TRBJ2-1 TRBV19 CASSPVPGGREQFF
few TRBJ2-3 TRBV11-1 CASSLVSGSGSTTDTQYF
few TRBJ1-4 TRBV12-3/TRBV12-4 CASSSGVNEKLFF
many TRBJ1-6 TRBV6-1 CASSKGGVDNSPLHF
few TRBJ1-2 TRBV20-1 CSAVLPGRTYGYTF
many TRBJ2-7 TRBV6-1 CASSGRTEQYF
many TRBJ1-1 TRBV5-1 CASSLPGLGDNTEAFF
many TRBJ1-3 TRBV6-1 CASTLEGVGNTIYF
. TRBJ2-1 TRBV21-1 CASSNRADSYNEQFF
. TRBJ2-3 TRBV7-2 CASKSAGPRDTQYF
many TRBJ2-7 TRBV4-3 CASSQAAGAAYEQYF
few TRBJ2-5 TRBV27 CASKRSGGGETQYF
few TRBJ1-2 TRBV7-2 CASSPIGPYGYTF
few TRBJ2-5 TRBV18 CASSPRLAIGETQYF
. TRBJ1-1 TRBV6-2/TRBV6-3 CASSYRAGGWAEAFF
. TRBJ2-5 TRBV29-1 CSVVVYQETQYF
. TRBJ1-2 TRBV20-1 CSSETPNYGYTF
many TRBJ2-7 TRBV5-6 CASEPLGRTGWTYEQYF
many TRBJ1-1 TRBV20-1 CSARGNRVGTEAFF
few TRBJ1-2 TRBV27 CASSFRASNGGYTF